The 22 T cell receptor beta chains given below trace back to one sample, sequenced in a study of OX40 agonist ivuxolimab in advanced cancers. TCRdb's table, derived via immunoSEQ multiplex PCR, lists solely in-frame clones and lacks some. The data hold around 70,000 clones, with around four fifths observed a single time. The input for sequencing was CD4+ or CD8+ T cells sorted from blood, taken in a trial of the OX40 agonist ivuxolimab. The receptor set was obtained from an adult with an advanced solid tumor such as melanoma, head and neck, liver or kidney cancer.

This clone was counted a few times. The chain has TRBV11-2 and TRBJ1-2; tentative D call: TRBD1 (5 bases). Germline CDR1 and CDR2: SGHAT and FQNNGV. CDR3 size: 11 residues. Between the trimmed V and J ends, which lost 5 bases and 8 bases, there was a span of 9 bases. CDR3 in amino acids: CASSPRGGYTF. In DNA, the CDR3 is TGTGCCAGCAGCCCAAGGGGCGGCTACACCTTC.

CDR3 DNA: TGTGCCATCAGCCCAGGGGGCGAGCAGTACGTC. It encodes CAISPGGEQYV. V and J are TRBV10-3 and TRBJ2-7, with TRBD1 identical over 7 bases. The length of the CDR3 is 11 residues. After removal of 6 bases from V and 6 bases from J, the junction contained 2 bases not matched to a gene. CDR1 and CDR2 from the germline V gene are ENHRY and SYGVKD.

The gene calls are TRBV5-1 and TRBJ1-1; 7 nucleotides align to TRBD1. Germline V CDR1 and CDR2: SGHRS, YFSETQ. The CDR3 runs 15 residues. V lost 0 bases, J lost 6 bases, and 8 bases stayed unmatched. The CDR3 reads CASSLGAGGLAEAFF. The DNA for the CDR3 is TGCGCCAGCAGCTTGGGTGCAGGGGGGCTTGCTGAAGCTTTCTTT. The full variable domain, its missing parts supplied by reference TRBV5-1 and TRBJ1-1, is KAGVTQTPRYLIKTRGQQVTLSCSPISGHRSVSWYQQTPGQGLQFLFEYFSETQRNKGNFPGRFSGRQFSNSRSEMNVSTLELGDSALYLCASSLGAGGLAEAFFGQGTRLTVV.

The V and J genes are TRBV7-2 and TRBJ2-1; D ambiguous. The V end was cut by 5 bases, the J end by 1 base, with 12 bases between. CDR3 length equals 15 residues. The V gene's germline CDR1 is SGHTA and CDR2 FQGNSA. CDR3 loop: CASSPKELSYNEQFF. CDR3 in DNA: TGTGCCAGCAGCCCAAAAGAATTATCCTACAATGAGCAGTTCTTC.

The chain links TRBV28 to TRBJ1-5; D is ambiguous. This CDR3 is built from 14 residues. From germline, CDR1 is MDHEN and CDR2 SYDVKM. V shed 7 bases and J shed 2 bases, with 12 bases lying between them. The CDR3 DNA sequence: TGTGCCAGCATTAGCGACACTCGCAATCAGCCCCAGCATTTT. Translation gives CASISDTRNQPQHF.

The chain combines TRBV7-2 with TRBJ1-4; 8 nucleotides align to TRBD1. Per germline, CDR1 SGHTA and CDR2 FQGNSA. V was pared by 5 bases and J by 8 bases, with 7 bases of the junction left unmatched. The CDR3 is 14 amino acids. CDR3 nucleotides: TGTGCCAGCAGCCGGACAGGGAGCGCCGAAAAACTGTTTTTT. The encoded protein is CASSRTGSAEKLFF.

CDR3 residues: CASSQGGPGAYGYTF. The CDR3, as DNA: TGTGCCAGCAGCCAGGGGGGACCGGGGGCCTATGGCTACACCTTC. The chain recombines TRBV13 with TRBJ1-2; 7 bases align to TRBD1. Unmatched junction bases numbered 10, after V lost 5 bases and J lost 4 bases. CDR1 and CDR2 from the germline V gene are PRHDT and FYEKMQ (reference sequence). The CDR3 runs 15 residues.

This clone was observed a few times. This chain joins TRBV7-8 and TRBJ1-5; D is unresolved. The CDR3 is 16 amino acids. CDR1 SGHVS and CDR2 FQNEAQ come from the germline V gene. V lost 2 bases, J lost 2 bases, and 13 bases lay in between. CDR3 nucleotides: TGTGCCAGCAGCTTATCACATAATCTTGGCAATCAGCCCCAGCATTTT. Amino acid sequence: CASSLSHNLGNQPQHF. Together with reference TRBV7-8 and TRBJ1-5, the CDR3 gives the full variable domain: GAGVSQSPRYKVAKRGQDVALRCDPISGHVSLFWYQQALGQGPEFLTYFQNEAQLDKSGLPSDRFFAERPEGSVSTLKIQRTQQEDSAVYLCASSLSHNLGNQPQHFGDGTRLSIL.

This rearrangement joins TRBV29-1 to TRBJ2-4; 7 positions agree with TRBD2. The junction had 12 bases not matched to a gene; V was cut back by 3 bases and J by 1 base. CDR1 and CDR2 (germline): SQVTM, ANQGSEA. This CDR3 is 17 amino acids long. Written as DNA, the CDR3 is TGCAGCGTTGACCGACACGGGGGGTCTGAGGCCAAAAACATTCAGTACTTC. Its translation is CSVDRHGGSEAKNIQYF. The full variable domain, in which reference TRBV29-1 and TRBJ2-4 provide the parts outside the CDR3, is SAVISQKPSRDICQRGTSLTIQCQVDSQVTMMFWYRQQPGQSLTLIATANQGSEATYESGFVIDKFPISRPNLTFSTLTVSNMSPEDSSIYLCSVDRHGGSEAKNIQYFGAGTRLSVL.

The V call is TRBV5-1, the J call TRBJ1-1, with TRBD1 as a possible D gene (6 bases). CDR1 is SGHRS and CDR2 is YFSETQ in the germline V gene. Trimming took off 4 bases at V and 5 bases at J, with 12 bases between the two ends. The CDR3 has 13 amino acids. In nucleotides, the CDR3 is TGCGCCAGCAGCCCCGACAGGAGGACTGAAGCTTTCTTT. Its protein product is CASSPDRRTEAFF.

The rearrangement joins TRBV21-1 to TRBJ2-7; the table's TRBD2 call for D was not verified on the DNA. TRBV21-1 is noted as a pseudogene. The CDR3 loop spans 17 amino acids. DNA of the CDR3: TGTGCCAGCAGCAAAGGGAGCGGTACATCAGGCTCCTACGAGCAGTACGTC. Amino acid sequence: CASSKGSGTSGSYEQYV.

This clone turned up a few times. The V and J genes are TRBV18 and TRBJ2-7; unclear D gene. The germline gives CDR1 KGHSH, CDR2 LQKENI. V was cut by 3 bases and J by 3 bases, with 6 bases left in between. The CDR3 totals 12 residues. In DNA, the CDR3 is TGTGCCAGCTCACCCAACAACTACGAGCAGTACTTC. Translating it yields CASSPNNYEQYF.

The count of this clone is one. The gene calls are TRBV5-1 and TRBJ2-7; TRBD2 matches 11 bases. This CDR3 contains 22 residues. V dropped 2 bases and J dropped 6; count of bases not matched to a gene: 28. CDR1 and CDR2 from the germline V gene are SGHRS and YFSETQ. CDR3 DNA sequence: TGCGCCAGCAGCTTCCCCGGGGGGGCCCGGGGACTAGCGGCTCGAGGGGCCCTCGAGCAGTACTTC. Translating it yields CASSFPGGARGLAARGALEQYF.

The chain links TRBV4-1 to TRBJ2-2; TRBD2 matches at 16 bases. Germline CDR1 reads MGHRA; CDR2 reads YSYEKL. The CDR3 runs to 19 residues. J lost 2 bases, V lost 4 bases, and 7 bases had no gene match. DNA of the CDR3: TGCGCCAGCAGCCTCACGGGACTAGCGGGAGGGCCTAACACCGGGGAGCTGTTTTTT. It encodes CASSLTGLAGGPNTGELFF.

The chain links TRBV5-6 to TRBJ2-5; 10 bases agree with TRBD2. CDR1 is SGHDT, CDR2 YYEEEE, per germline. V lost 10 bases to trimming and J lost 2 bases; unmatched junction nucleotides: 14. The CDR3 contains 16 residues. CDR3 DNA: TGTGCCTCGGGGGGGCTAGCGGGAGTAGGGCAAGAGACCCAGTACTTC. Encoded protein: CASGGLAGVGQETQYF. Full variable domain (remainder filled in from reference TRBV5-6 and TRBJ2-5): DAGVTQSPTHLIKTRGQQVTLRCSPKSGHDTVSWYQQALGQGPQFIFQYYEEEERQRGNFPDRFSGHQFPNYSSELNVNALLLGDSALYLCASGGLAGVGQETQYFGPGTRLLVL.

The genes are TRBV18 and TRBJ1-6; D gene uncertain. This CDR3 comprises 13 residues. V was pared by 5 bases and J by 5 bases, with 7 bases between. Germline CDR1 is KGHSH and CDR2 is LQKENI. The CDR3 DNA follows: TGTGCCAGCTCAGGCTCTGATAATTCACCCCTCCACTTT. This gives the protein CASSGSDNSPLHF. The variable domain in full, with the rest retrieved from reference TRBV18 and TRBJ1-6, is NAGVMQNPRHLVRRRGQEARLRCSPMKGHSHVYWYRQLPEEGLKFMVYLQKENIIDESGMPKERFSAEFPKEGPSILRIQQVVRGDSAAYFCASSGSDNSPLHFGNGTRLTVT.

The V gene is TRBV18, the J gene TRBJ1-2; unclear D gene. Germline V gene sequence: CDR1 KGHSH, CDR2 LQKENI. Trimming shortened V by 2 bases and J by 8 bases, and 24 bases separated the two germline ends. CDR3 size: 17 residues. CDR3 coding DNA: TGTGCCAGCTCACCAAACCCCCCGGGTGGCAGTGTGCACGGCTACACCTTC. Residues: CASSPNPPGGSVHGYTF. Looking up the rest from reference TRBV18 and TRBJ1-2 gives the full variable domain: NAGVMQNPRHLVRRRGQEARLRCSPMKGHSHVYWYRQLPEEGLKFMVYLQKENIIDESGMPKERFSAEFPKEGPSILRIQQVVRGDSAAYFCASSPNPPGGSVHGYTFGSGTRLTVV.

The V gene is TRBV6-5, the J gene TRBJ1-1; 8 bases fit TRBD1. In germline, CDR1 is MNHEY, CDR2 SVGAGI. CDR3 length equals 14 residues. The trim removed 4 bases at V and 2 bases at J, leaving 3 bases unmatched. DNA for the CDR3: TGTGCCAGCAGTTGGACAGGGACAAACACTGAAGCTTTCTTT. This gives the protein CASSWTGTNTEAFF.

This chain uses TRBV19 with TRBJ1-3; D remains ambiguous. CDR1 is LNHDA, CDR2 SQIVND, per germline (reference sequence). V shed 5 bases and J shed 0 bases, with 5 bases lying between them. The CDR3 is 13 residues long. CDR3 coding DNA: TGTGCCAGTAGTCCGTACTCTGGAAACACCATATATTTT. This codes for CASSPYSGNTIYF. Filled out from reference TRBV19 and TRBJ1-3, the complete variable domain reads DGGITQSPKYLFRKEGQNVTLSCEQNLNHDAMYWYRQDPGQGLRLIYYSQIVNDFQKGDIAEGYSVSREKKESFPLTVTSAQKNPTAFYLCASSPYSGNTIYFGEGSWLTVV.

The CDR3 sequence is CASSQDNSGIYEQYF. For the CDR3, the DNA is TGTGCCAGCAGCCAAGATAATAGCGGGATATACGAGCAGTACTTC. This chain joins TRBV4-2 and TRBJ2-7, with TRBD2 matching over 8 bases. This CDR3 has 15 amino acids. The germline CDR1 and CDR2 sequences are LGHNA and YNFKEQ. After removal of 0 bases from V and 4 bases from J, the junction contained 5 bases not matched to a gene.

V and J are TRBV5-4 and TRBJ2-5; 9 bases match TRBD1. V dropped 0 bases and J dropped 0; count of bases not matched to a gene: 0. The germline CDR1 and CDR2 sequences are SGHNT and YYREEE (reference sequence). The CDR3 length is 15 residues. The CDR3 reads CASSLGQGDQETQYF. The CDR3 DNA reads as TGTGCCAGCAGCTTGGGACAGGGGGACCAAGAGACCCAGTACTTC. The whole variable domain, remainder taken from reference TRBV5-4 and TRBJ2-5, is ETGVTQSPTHLIKTRGQQVTLRCSSQSGHNTVSWYQQALGQGPQFIFQYYREEENGRGNFPPRFSGLQFPNYSSELNVNALELDDSALYLCASSLGQGDQETQYFGPGTRLLVL.

The genes are TRBV28 and TRBJ1-2, with D uncertain. The CDR3 totals 14 residues. V lost 2 bases to trimming and J lost 5 bases, with 12 bases between them. Per germline, CDR1 MDHEN and CDR2 SYDVKM. CDR3: CASSLTGGGYGYTF. The DNA of the CDR3 is TGTGCCAGCAGTTTAACGGGCGGTGGATATGGCTACACCTTC.